This T cell receptor (beta chain) originates from a study of cytomegalovirus exposure and HLA in healthy donors. Notes on the study in general: Prediction of most subjects' HLA-A and HLA-B alleles by TCR beta sequences was reportedly accurate. For TCR beta chains, V- and J-gene trimming was later linked to a missense DCLRE1C variant.

60 Vbeta and 13 Jbeta primers were used in PCR. Per the original methods: Unique TCR beta chains numbered roughly 80 million in a later analysis, with approximately 10 million shared. Profiled with immunoSEQ multiplex PCR; TCRdb holds only in-frame clones, not every one. The V and J calls and clone size come from that table; D and trimming were worked out from the DNA. The data show 250,000 to 350,000 clones, under 80% seen once. Germline V gene data show CDR1 as MNHNS and CDR2 as SASEGT. The V end was cut by 5 bases, the J end by 4 bases, with 9 bases between. The CDR3 is made up of 13 amino acids. For this clone: Its antigen is still unknown.

The material sequenced was PBMCs. The sequence was collected from a female donor in good health and CMV-seronegative. The chain employs TRBV6-1 and TRBJ1-5, with D unclear. The CDR3 bases are TGTGCCAGCAGTTTACCCGGGAATCAGCCCCAGCATTTT. Residues: CASSLPGNQPQHF.